The clone carrying this T cell receptor (beta chain) has a count of ten or more. With iRepertoire HTBI primers and Arm-PCR of CDR3 regions, TCR beta libraries were built. TCRdb processed the multiplex PCR reads anew with MiXCR; each CDR3 protein has one entry. This sample carries around 250,000 distinct CDR3 sequences, about 17% of them seen once, and the ten largest clones take around 15%. This sample was included in a study of regulatory T cells in long-lasting Graves disease. Documented time point: newly diagnosed GD, antithyroid drugs for less than 3 months. Scientists built the TCR library using RNA that was extracted from PBMCs. Criteria from the American Thyroid Association guidelines were applied to diagnose Graves' disease. The same data also contributed to another study, on T cells in Graves' hyperthyroidism and ophthalmopathy. Per that paper: When the TCR CDR3 underwent first-round RT-PCR, the HTBI primer set was used.

This receptor was obtained from a woman younger than 45 with Graves disease. The material sequenced was peripheral blood mononuclear cells (PBMCs), taken at new diagnosis, from a patient treated with antithyroid drugs.

The CDR3 loop reads CASSVGEYGYTF. CDR3 nucleotides: TGTGCCAGCAGCGTAGGTGAATATGGCTACACCTTC. V and J are TRBV9 and TRBJ1-2; D ambiguous. The V end lost 0 bases, the J end lost 5 bases, and 5 bases lay between the germline ends. Per the germline V gene, CDR1 is SGDLS and CDR2 is YYNGEE. This CDR3 spans 12 amino acids.